Listed here is a single T cell receptor (beta chain). Its antigen remains unidentified. Base qualities are missing; no much larger clone stands one base away. The immunoSEQ Assay was used to sequence TCRbeta CDR3 regions. After extraction, genomic DNA underwent amplification by bias-controlled multiplex PCR, followed by high-throughput sequencing. As for the original processing: To quantify the absolute abundance of every unique TCRbeta CDR3 region, sequences were collapsed and filtered. Usable DNA was measured by amplifying reference genes present in all nucleated cells, and TCRbeta template counts were normalized to that usable DNA to estimate T cell fraction. Repertoire TCRs were annotated as SARS-CoV-2-specific by exact matching of V gene, CDR3 amino acid sequence and J gene to a known reactive TCR set. The reference SARS-CoV-2 TCR set was derived from MIRA and filtered for enrichment in COVID-19-positive ImmuneCODE repertoires, a step that removed public or cross-reactive TCRs. Using the MIRA antigens, annotated TCRs were further analysed by specific ORF or by position within an ORF. Breadth was defined as annotated unique rearrangements over total unique productive rearrangements; depth was the summed frequency of those rearrangements. Two-sided Wilcoxon rank-sum tests were applied when comparing TCR breadth between groups. Not all clones reach the TCRdb copy of this immuneACCESS table, which keeps in-frame sequences only. Checked studies attribute under half of the gap to unresolved V genes and leave the rest unexplained. V and J calls and clone size are given by that table; D and trimming were obtained from the DNA. The sample yields some 300,000 clones; approximately 86% were counted once. Clones ranked in the top ten supply 2% to 2.5% of the sample.

This sample was included in a study of Ad26.COV2.S vaccination and SARS-CoV-2 variants (dated by TCRdb to the early 2020s). General notes on the study: Donors in the vaccine arm were drawn from COV1001, a phase I-IIa trial of Ad26.COV2.S in healthy adults that was multicentre, randomized, double-blind and placebo-controlled. Participants in the trial were split at random into five groups of five each, receiving low-dose or high-dose Ad26.COV2.S once or twice, or else placebo on both occasions. The specificity and breadth of SARS-CoV-2-reactive T cell receptors after Ad26.COV2.S vaccination were assessed by TCRbeta repertoire sequencing. The TCR-sequenced set comprised approximately 32 samples: approximately 19 Ad26.COV2.S vaccine recipients, 5 placebo recipients and 8 SARS-CoV-2 convalescent individuals. Ad26.COV2.S was administered intramuscularly at a dose of 5x10^10 or 1x10^11 viral particles, either as one shot or as two shots given 56 days apart. Investigators remained blinded to trial group allocation during experiments and outcome assessment.

As encoded in the germline V gene, CDR1 is MNHEY while CDR2 is SVGAGI. Reading from cysteine to phenylalanine, the CDR3 counts 14 amino acids. The entry retains the CDR3 DNA only, 42 bases that are in frame from base 1. For this chain, trimming is 10 bases at the V end and 1 base at the J end, and the number of junction bases without a gene match is 7. The full study reports these points: It was noted by the authors that total T cell responses may have been underestimated by the TCR breadth and depth analyses. After vaccination, spike-specific CD8+ and CD4+ T cell responses were reported to show substantial breadth. Comparing responses between vaccine doses or regimens was not something the study was powered to do. Vaccine and placebo recipients had comparable non-spike TCR breadth, which fits with the vaccine containing only spike. Ad26.COV2.S recipients had higher spike-specific TCR breadth than placebo recipients (P = 0.0014).

In light of the paper, this sample's treatment or condition label describes: some 19 received Ad26.COV2.S at low or high dose, single or two shots; several received placebo; per-sample allocation not given. For vaccine and placebo recipients, the sequenced repertoires came from samples collected on day 63 after the first injection. Cohort 1b enrolled roughly 25 adults aged 18-55 years at a single site in Boston, USA, between 29 July and 7 August 2020. Ad26.COV2.S consisted of a replication-incompetent adenovirus type 26 vector by which a prefusion-stabilized SARS-CoV-2 spike protein from the original Wuhan strain was expressed.

The specimen comprised peripheral blood, sampled in a trial of Ad26.COV2.S vaccine versus placebo. The sequence links TRBV6-5 to TRBJ2-4; 7 central nucleotides agree with TRBD2. The clonotype originates from a person between 18 and 65 years old who received the Ad26.COV2.S COVID-19 vaccine or a placebo. The CDR3 reads as follows: CATQRGGAKNIQYF. The bases are TGTGCCACCCAAAGGGGAGGGGCCAAAAACATTCAGTACTTC.